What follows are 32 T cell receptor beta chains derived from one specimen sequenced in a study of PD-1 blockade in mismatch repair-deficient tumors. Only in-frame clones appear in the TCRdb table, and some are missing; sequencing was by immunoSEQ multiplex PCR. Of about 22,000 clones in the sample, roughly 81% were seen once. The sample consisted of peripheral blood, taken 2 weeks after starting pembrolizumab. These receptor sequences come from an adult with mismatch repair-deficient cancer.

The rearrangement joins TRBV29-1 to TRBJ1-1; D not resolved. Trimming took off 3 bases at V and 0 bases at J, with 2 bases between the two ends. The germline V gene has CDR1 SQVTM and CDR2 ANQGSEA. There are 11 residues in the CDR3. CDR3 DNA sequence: TGCAGCGTTGAGTTGAACACTGAAGCTTTCTTT. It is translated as CSVELNTEAFF. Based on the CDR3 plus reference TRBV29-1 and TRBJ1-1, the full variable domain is SAVISQKPSRDICQRGTSLTIQCQVDSQVTMMFWYRQQPGQSLTLIATANQGSEATYESGFVIDKFPISRPNLTFSTLTVSNMSPEDSSIYLCSVELNTEAFFGQGTRLTVV.

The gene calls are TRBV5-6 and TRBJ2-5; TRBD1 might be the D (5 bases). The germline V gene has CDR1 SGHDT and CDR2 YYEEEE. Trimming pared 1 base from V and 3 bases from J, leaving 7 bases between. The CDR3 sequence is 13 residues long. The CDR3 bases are TGTGCCAGCAGCTTGTCAGGGAAAGAGACCCAGTACTTC. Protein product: CASSLSGKETQYF.

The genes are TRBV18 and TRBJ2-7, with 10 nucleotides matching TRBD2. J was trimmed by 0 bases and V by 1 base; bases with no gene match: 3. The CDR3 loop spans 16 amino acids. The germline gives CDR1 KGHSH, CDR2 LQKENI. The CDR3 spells CASSPQASGSSYEQYF. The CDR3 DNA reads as TGTGCCAGCTCACCACAAGCTAGCGGGAGCTCCTACGAGCAGTACTTC.

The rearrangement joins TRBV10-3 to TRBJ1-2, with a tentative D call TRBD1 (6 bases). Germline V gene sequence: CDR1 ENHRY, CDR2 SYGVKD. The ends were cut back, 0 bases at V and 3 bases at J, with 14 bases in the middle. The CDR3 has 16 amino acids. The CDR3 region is CAISESTGPRYYGYTF. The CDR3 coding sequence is TGTGCCATCAGTGAGTCGACAGGACCGAGATACTATGGCTACACCTTC.

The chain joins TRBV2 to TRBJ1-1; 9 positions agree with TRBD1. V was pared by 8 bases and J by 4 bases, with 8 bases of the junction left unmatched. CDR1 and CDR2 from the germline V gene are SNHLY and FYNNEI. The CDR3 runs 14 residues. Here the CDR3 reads CASGGQGSGTEAFF. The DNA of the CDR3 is TGTGCCAGCGGGGGACAGGGTTCGGGCACTGAAGCTTTCTTT.

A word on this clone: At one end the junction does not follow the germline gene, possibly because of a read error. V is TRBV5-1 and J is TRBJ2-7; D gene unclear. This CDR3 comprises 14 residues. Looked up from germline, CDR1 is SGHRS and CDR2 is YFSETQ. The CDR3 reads CASSSWGISDEQYF. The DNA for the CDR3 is TGTGCCAGCAGCTCCTGGGGTATATCGGACGAGCAGTACTTC.

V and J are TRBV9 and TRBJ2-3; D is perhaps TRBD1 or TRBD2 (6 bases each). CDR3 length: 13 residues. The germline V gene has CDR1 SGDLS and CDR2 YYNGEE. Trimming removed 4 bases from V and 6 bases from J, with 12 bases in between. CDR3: CASSPGAVDTQYF. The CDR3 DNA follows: TGTGCCAGCAGCCCGGGGGCCGTGGATACGCAGTATTTT.

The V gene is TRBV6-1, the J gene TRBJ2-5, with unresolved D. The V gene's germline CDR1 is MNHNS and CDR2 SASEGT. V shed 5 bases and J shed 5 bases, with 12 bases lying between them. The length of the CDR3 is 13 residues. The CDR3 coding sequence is TGTGCCAGCAGTTTGGACGGTGGGGAGACCCAGTACTTC. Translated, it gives CASSLDGGETQYF.

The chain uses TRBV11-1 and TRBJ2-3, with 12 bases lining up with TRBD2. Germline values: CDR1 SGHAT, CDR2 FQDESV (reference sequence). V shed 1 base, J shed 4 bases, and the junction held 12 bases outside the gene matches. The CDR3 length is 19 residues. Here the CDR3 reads CASSLGFRLAGDVADTQYF. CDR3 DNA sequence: TGTGCCAGCAGCTTAGGGTTCCGACTAGCGGGAGATGTCGCAGATACGCAGTATTTT.

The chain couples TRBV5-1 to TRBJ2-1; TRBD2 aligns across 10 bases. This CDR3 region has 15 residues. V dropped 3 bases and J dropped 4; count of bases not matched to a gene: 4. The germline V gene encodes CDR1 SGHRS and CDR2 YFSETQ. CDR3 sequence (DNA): TGCGCCAGCAGCTCCAAAGCGGGAGGGTACAATGAGCAGTTCTTC. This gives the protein CASSSKAGGYNEQFF.

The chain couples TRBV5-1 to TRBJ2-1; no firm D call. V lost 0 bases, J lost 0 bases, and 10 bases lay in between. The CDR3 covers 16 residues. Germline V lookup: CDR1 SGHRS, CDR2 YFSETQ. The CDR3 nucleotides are TGCGCCAGCAGCTTGGTTGGGCCGAGCTCCTACAATGAGCAGTTCTTC. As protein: CASSLVGPSSYNEQFF.

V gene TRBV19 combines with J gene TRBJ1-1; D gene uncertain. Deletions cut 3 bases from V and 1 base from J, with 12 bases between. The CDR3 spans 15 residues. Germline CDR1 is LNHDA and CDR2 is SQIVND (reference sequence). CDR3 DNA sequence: TGTGCCAGTAGTATGATCACAGCCCAGAACACTGAAGCTTTCTTT. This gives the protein CASSMITAQNTEAFF.

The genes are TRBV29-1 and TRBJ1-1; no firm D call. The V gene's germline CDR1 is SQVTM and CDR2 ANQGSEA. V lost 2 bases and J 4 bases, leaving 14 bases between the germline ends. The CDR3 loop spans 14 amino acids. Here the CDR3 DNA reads TGCAGCGTTGAAAGGGAAACAGTACCCACTGAAGCTTTCTTT. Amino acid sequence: CSVERETVPTEAFF.

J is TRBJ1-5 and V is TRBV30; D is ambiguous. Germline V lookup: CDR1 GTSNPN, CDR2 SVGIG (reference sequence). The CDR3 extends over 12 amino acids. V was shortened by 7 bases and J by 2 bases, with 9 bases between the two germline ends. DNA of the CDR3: TGTGCCTCCCAGTCGGGCAATCAGCCCCAGCATTTT. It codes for CASQSGNQPQHF.

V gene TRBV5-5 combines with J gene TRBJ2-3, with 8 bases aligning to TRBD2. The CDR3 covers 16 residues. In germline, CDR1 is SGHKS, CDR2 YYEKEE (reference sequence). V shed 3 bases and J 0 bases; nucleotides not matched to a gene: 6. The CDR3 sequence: CASSSREGGSTDTQYF. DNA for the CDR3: TGTGCCAGCAGCTCCCGGGAGGGCGGAAGCACAGATACGCAGTATTTT.

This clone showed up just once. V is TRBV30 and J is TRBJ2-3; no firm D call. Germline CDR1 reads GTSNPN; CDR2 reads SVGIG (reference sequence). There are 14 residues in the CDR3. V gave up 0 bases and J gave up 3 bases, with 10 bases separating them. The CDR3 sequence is CAWSVDESTDTQYF. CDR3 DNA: TGTGCCTGGAGTGTAGATGAGTCTACAGATACGCAGTATTTT. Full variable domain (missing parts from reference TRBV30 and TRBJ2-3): SQTIHQWPATLVQPVGSPLSLECTVEGTSNPNLYWYRQAAGRGLQLLFYSVGIGQISSEVPQNLSASRPQDRQFILSSKKLLLSDSGFYLCAWSVDESTDTQYFGPGTRLTVL.

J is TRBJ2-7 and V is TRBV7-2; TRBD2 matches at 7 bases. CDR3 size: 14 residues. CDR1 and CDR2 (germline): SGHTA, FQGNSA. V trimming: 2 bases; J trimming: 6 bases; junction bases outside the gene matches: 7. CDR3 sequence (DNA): TGTGCCAGCAGCTTAAGGGAGGGAGCCCGCGAGCAGTACTTC. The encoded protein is CASSLREGAREQYF.

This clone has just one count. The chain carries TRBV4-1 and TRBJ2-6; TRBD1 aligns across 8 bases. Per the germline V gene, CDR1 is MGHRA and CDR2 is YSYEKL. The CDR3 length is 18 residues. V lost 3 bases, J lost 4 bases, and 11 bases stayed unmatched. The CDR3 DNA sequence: TGCGCCAGCAGCCATCCCATGGACCAGGGGGCAGGGGCCAACGTCCTGACTTTC. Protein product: CASSHPMDQGAGANVLTF.

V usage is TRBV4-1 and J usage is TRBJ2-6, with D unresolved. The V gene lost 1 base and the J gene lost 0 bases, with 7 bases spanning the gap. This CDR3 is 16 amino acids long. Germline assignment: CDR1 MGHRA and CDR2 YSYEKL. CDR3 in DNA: TGCGCCAGCAGCCAAGGGTTTGCCTCTGGGGCCAACGTCCTGACTTTC. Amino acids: CASSQGFASGANVLTF.

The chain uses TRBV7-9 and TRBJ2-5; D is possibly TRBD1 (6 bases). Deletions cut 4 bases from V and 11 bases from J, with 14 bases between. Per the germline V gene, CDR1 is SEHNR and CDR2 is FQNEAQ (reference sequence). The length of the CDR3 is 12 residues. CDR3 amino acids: CASSSQGWEQYF. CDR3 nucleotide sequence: TGTGCCAGCAGCTCACAGGGTTGGGAGCAGTACTTC. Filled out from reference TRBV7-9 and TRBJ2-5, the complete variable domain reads DTGVSQNPRHKITKRGQNVTFRCDPISEHNRLYWYRQTLGQGPEFLTYFQNEAQLEKSRLLSDRFSAERPKGSFSTLEIQRTEQGDSAMYLCASSSQGWEQYFGPGTRLLVL.

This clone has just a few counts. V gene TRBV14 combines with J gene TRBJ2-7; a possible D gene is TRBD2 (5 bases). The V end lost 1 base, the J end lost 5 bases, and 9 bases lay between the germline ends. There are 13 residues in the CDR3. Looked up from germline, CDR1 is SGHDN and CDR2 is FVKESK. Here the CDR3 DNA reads TGTGCCAGCAGCCAAGCCGGGGTCGACGAGCAGTACTTC. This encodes CASSQAGVDEQYF. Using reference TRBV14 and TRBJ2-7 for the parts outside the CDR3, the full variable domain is EAGVTQFPSHSVIEKGQTVTLRCDPISGHDNLYWYRRVMGKEIKFLLHFVKESKQDESGMPNNRFLAERTGGTYSTLKVQPAELEDSGVYFCASSQAGVDEQYFGPGTRLTVT.

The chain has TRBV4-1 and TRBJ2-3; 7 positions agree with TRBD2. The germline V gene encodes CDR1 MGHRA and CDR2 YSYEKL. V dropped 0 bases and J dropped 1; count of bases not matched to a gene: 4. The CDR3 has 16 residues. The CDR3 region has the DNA TGCGCCAGCAGCCAAGAGCCTAGCGGCCGCACAGATACGCAGTATTTT. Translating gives CASSQEPSGRTDTQYF.

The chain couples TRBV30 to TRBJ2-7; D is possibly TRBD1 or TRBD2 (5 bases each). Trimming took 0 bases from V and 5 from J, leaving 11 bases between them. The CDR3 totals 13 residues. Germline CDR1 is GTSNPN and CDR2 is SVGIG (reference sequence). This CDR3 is CAWSVRSGHEQYF. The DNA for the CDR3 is TGTGCCTGGAGTGTGCGCTCGGGACACGAGCAGTACTTC.

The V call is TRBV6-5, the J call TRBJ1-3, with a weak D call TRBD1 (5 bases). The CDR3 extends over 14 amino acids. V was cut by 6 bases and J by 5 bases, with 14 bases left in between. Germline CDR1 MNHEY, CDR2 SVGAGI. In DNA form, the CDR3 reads TGTGCCAGCAGAGGGACCAGGGCGCGAAACACCATATATTTT. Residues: CASRGTRARNTIYF.

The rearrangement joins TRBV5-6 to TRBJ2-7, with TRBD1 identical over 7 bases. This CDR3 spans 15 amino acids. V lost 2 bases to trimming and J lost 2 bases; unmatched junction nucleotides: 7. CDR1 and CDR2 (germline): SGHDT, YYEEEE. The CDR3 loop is CASSFTSGQPYEQYF. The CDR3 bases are TGTGCCAGCAGCTTCACCTCGGGACAGCCCTACGAGCAGTACTTC.

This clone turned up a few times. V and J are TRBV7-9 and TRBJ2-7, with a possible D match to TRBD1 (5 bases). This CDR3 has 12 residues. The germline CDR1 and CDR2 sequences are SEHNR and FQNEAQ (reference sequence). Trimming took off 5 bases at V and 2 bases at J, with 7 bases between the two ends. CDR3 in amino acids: CASSIGAYEQYF. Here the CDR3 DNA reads TGTGCCAGCAGCATAGGGGCCTACGAGCAGTACTTC.

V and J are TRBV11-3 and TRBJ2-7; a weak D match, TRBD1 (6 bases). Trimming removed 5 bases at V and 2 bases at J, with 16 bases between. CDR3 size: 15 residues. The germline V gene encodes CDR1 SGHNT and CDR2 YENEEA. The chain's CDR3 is CASSPRQVGTYEQYF. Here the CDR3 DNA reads TGTGCCAGCAGCCCCCGACAGGTCGGGACCTACGAGCAGTACTTC.

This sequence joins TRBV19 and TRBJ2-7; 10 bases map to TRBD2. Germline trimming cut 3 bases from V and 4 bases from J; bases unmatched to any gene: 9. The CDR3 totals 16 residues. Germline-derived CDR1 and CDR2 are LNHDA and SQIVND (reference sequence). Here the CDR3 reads CASSMATSGNWYEQYF. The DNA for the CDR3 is TGTGCCAGTAGTATGGCCACTAGCGGGAATTGGTACGAGCAGTACTTC.

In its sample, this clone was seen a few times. CDR3 residues: CASSYAPLWDTGELFF. CDR3 nucleotide sequence: TGTGCCAGCAGTTACGCTCCACTGTGGGACACCGGGGAGCTGTTTTTT. The chain links TRBV6-6 to TRBJ2-2; D not certain. The germline gives CDR1 MNHNY, CDR2 SVGAGI (reference sequence). The V end was cut by 2 bases, the J end by 3 bases, with 13 bases between. The CDR3 sequence is 16 residues long.

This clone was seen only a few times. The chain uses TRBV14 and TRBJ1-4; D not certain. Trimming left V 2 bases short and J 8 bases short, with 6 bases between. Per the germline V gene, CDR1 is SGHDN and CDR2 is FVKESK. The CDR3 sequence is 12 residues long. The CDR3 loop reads CASSQFSEKLFF. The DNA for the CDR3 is TGTGCCAGCAGCCAATTTTCCGAAAAACTGTTTTTT.

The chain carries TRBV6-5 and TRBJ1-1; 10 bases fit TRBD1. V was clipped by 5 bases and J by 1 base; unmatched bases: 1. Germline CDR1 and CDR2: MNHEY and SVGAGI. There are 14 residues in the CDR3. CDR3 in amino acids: CASSDRGRNTEAFF. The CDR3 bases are TGTGCCAGCAGTGACAGGGGGCGGAACACTGAAGCTTTCTTT.

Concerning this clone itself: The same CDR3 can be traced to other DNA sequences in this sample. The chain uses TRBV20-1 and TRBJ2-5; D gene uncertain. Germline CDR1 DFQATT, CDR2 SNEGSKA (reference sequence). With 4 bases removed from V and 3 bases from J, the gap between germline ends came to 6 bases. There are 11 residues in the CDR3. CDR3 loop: CSATPKETQYF. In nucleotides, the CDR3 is TGCAGTGCTACACCGAAAGAGACCCAGTACTTC.